The 25 T cell receptor beta chains in this list originate from one sample, sequenced in a study of blood T cells in healthy people across ages (dated by TCRdb to between 2015 and 2016). The library relied on 5' RACE. Sequencing was carried out with an Illumina HiSeq 2500. A second PCR of roughly 6 to 12 cycles was performed with a sample-barcoded 5' primer and a J-beta primer mix. The public sequencing data were trimmed at Q25 with fastp and processed into clonotypes with MiXCR by TCRdb, which kept only in-frame beta chains. Rows with a matching CDR3 protein are joined into one entry that keeps the most common DNA and genes. The sample includes 650,000 to 1,000,000 distinct CDR3 sequences, with about 36% observed a single time. The ten largest make up 10% to 15% of the sample. Material: blood. Receptor source: a man in his late teens or twenties in good health.

The rearrangement links TRBV20-1 to TRBJ1-2, with a weak D call TRBD1 (5 bases). V lost 6 bases, J lost 6 bases, and 20 bases lay in between. Germline CDR1 and CDR2: DFQATT and SNEGSKA (reference sequence). The CDR3 length is 14 residues. This CDR3 reads CSAIWGGERDGYTF. The CDR3 DNA reads TGCAGTGCCATTTGGGGGGGGGAGCGTGATGGCTACACCTTC.

Comments on this clonotype: A read error may be the cause here, since a much bigger clone is one base away. The rearrangement links TRBV7-2 to TRBJ2-1; tentatively, D is TRBD2 (7 bases). Per the germline V gene, CDR1 is SGHTA and CDR2 is FQGNSA. The length of the CDR3 is 15 residues. V was shortened by 1 base and J by 8 bases, with 15 bases between the two germline ends. CDR3 region: CASSLEAGAYDEQFF. The CDR3 bases are TGTGCCAGCAGCTTAGAGGCGGGGGCTTACGATGAGCAGTTCTTC.

For this clonotype: Compared with germline, one end of the junction differs, possibly owing to a read error. This rearrangement joins TRBV25-1 to TRBJ2-2, with a weak D call TRBD2 (6 bases). CDR1 and CDR2 (germline): MGHDK, SYGVNS. The CDR3 is 13 amino acids. The CDR3: CASSAGGYGKLFF. The CDR3 bases are TGTGCCAGCAGTGCAGGAGGGTACGGGAAGCTGTTTTTT.

There are a few counts of this clonotype. Written as DNA, the CDR3 is TGTGCCAGCAGCGGGGAGGGGGAGGATGAAAAACTGTTTTTT. It specifies CASSGEGEDEKLFF. The chain joins TRBV9 to TRBJ1-4, with D perhaps matching TRBD1 (6 bases). CDR1 is SGDLS and CDR2 is YYNGEE in the germline V gene. Trimming cost V 3 bases and J 6 bases, with 12 bases left between them. There are 14 residues in the CDR3.

The chain employs TRBV7-2 and TRBJ1-2; tentatively, D is TRBD1 (5 bases). The V gene's germline CDR1 is SGHTA and CDR2 FQGNSA. V gave up 5 bases and J gave up 5 bases, with 12 bases separating them. The CDR3 totals 13 residues. CDR3: CASSRGGGYGYTF. In nucleotides, the CDR3 is TGTGCCAGCAGCCGTGGCGGGGGGTATGGCTACACCTTC.

This chain links TRBV4-3 with TRBJ1-6, with 7 bases aligning to TRBD1. Per the germline V gene, CDR1 is LGHNA and CDR2 is YSLEER. The length of the CDR3 is 15 residues. With 6 bases clipped from V and 1 base from J, the junction kept 3 bases outside the gene matches. As DNA, the CDR3 is TGCGCCAGCAGAGACAGGGTATCCTATAATTCACCCCTCCACTTT. It encodes CASRDRVSYNSPLHF.

Comments on this clonotype: Just one base apart from a much larger clone, this may be a read error. The V call is TRBV9, the J call TRBJ2-1, with a tentative D call TRBD2 (6 bases). CDR3 length equals 15 residues. The V gene's germline CDR1 is SGDLS and CDR2 YYNGEE. CDR3 DNA: TGTGCCGGCAGCGTAGGCGGGGAGGTTGGGAATGAGCAGTTCTTC. Translated: CAGSVGGEVGNEQFF.

Of note for this clonotype: The germline gene is not matched at one end of the junction; a read error may be the cause. The genes are TRBV5-6 and TRBJ2-4; D is ambiguous. There are 16 residues in the CDR3. CDR1 and CDR2 (germline): SGHDT, YYEEEE. The CDR3 region is CASTLIAVKAKNSQYF. Here the CDR3 DNA reads TGTGCCAGCACCCTCATAGCAGTTAAAGCCAAAAACAGTCAGTACTTC.

Written as DNA, the CDR3 is TGTGCCAGCAGCTTTAATTCAGGGATCCAAGAGACCCAGTACTTC. This translates into CASSFNSGIQETQYF. The chain joins TRBV7-2 to TRBJ2-5, with D possibly matching TRBD1 (5 bases). Germline CDR1 SGHTA, CDR2 FQGNSA. Trimming pared 3 bases from V and 1 base from J, leaving 12 bases between. The CDR3 totals 15 residues.

Points on this clonotype: One junction end disagrees with the germline gene, perhaps due to a read error. V gene TRBV9 combines with J gene TRBJ1-5; 8 positions agree with TRBD1. Germline CDR1 is SGDLS and CDR2 is YYNGEE. The CDR3 extends over 14 amino acids. CDR3 residues: CDSSATGANQPQHF. CDR3 nucleotide sequence: TGTGACAGCAGCGCGACAGGGGCCAATCAGCCCCAGCATTTT. Filled out from reference TRBV9 and TRBJ1-5, the complete variable domain reads DSGVTQTPKHLITATGQRVTLRCSPRSGDLSVYWYQQSLDQGLQFLIQYYNGEERAKGNILERFSAQQFPDLHSELNLSSLELGDSALYFCDSSATGANQPQHFGDGTRLSIL.

In the case of this clonotype: Since a much larger clone is just one base distant, this may be a read error. The rearrangement links TRBV15 to TRBJ2-7; D unresolved. V was clipped by 0 bases and J by 2 bases, with 8 bases between them. CDR3 length: 14 amino acids. Germline assignment: CDR1 LNHNV and CDR2 YYDKDF (reference sequence). This CDR3 reads CATSRDPSTYEQYF. As DNA, the CDR3 is TGTGCCACCAGCAGAGATCCCTCTACCTACGAGCAGTACTTC.

On this clonotype itself: The CDR3 carries no conserved terminal phenylalanine or tryptophan, so it likely arises from a read error. This chain connects TRBV5-1 to TRBJ2-1; 11 bases agree with TRBD2. Looked up from germline, CDR1 is SGHRS and CDR2 is YFSETQ. V gave up 4 bases and J gave up 7 bases; unmatched junction bases: 4. The CDR3 spans 14 residues. CDR3 sequence: CASSPRLAGNEQFV. CDR3 nucleotides: TGCGCCAGCAGCCCGAGACTAGCGGGAAATGAGCAGTTCGTC.

This chain uses TRBV5-1 with TRBJ2-1; 11 bases agree with TRBD2. V was pared by 2 bases and J by 8 bases, with 12 bases of the junction left unmatched. Looked up from germline, CDR1 is SGHRS and CDR2 is YFSETQ. The CDR3 runs 17 residues. CDR3 sequence (DNA): TGCGCCAGCAGCTTCCCCCCTAGCGGGGGGTTCTGGGATGAGCAGTTCTTC. Amino acid sequence: CASSFPPSGGFWDEQFF.

This clonotype was observed many times. The chain is built from TRBV5-1 and TRBJ2-5; D gene uncertain. The CDR3 runs to 14 residues. The V gene's germline CDR1 is SGHRS and CDR2 YFSETQ. Deletions cut 4 bases from V and 2 bases from J, with 12 bases between. CDR3 nucleotide sequence: TGCGCCAGCAGCCCCGCCGAATCTCAAGAGACCCAGTACTTC. This translates into CASSPAESQETQYF. Complete variable domain (other parts from reference TRBV5-1 and TRBJ2-5): KAGVTQTPRYLIKTRGQQVTLSCSPISGHRSVSWYQQTPGQGLQFLFEYFSETQRNKGNFPGRFSGRQFSNSRSEMNVSTLELGDSALYLCASSPAESQETQYFGPGTRLLVL.

Worth noting for this clonotype: A much larger clone lies one base from this, so it may be a read error. The rearrangement uses TRBV4-3 and TRBJ2-5; possible D gene TRBD2, 5 bases. CDR3 size: 15 residues. Germline V gives CDR1 LGHNA, CDR2 YSLEER. V dropped 0 bases and J dropped 6 bases, with 14 bases sitting between them. The CDR3 coding sequence is TGCGCCAGCAGCCAAGATCGGACGAACGGGAAGACCCAGTACTTC. Its protein product is CASSQDRTNGKTQYF.

A remark on this clonotype: This sequence may be a read error, since a much larger clone differs from it by one base. The chain recombines TRBV12-3 or TRBV12-4 with TRBJ2-1, with 8 bases fitting TRBD2. The CDR3 extends over 14 amino acids. DNA of the CDR3: TGTGCCGGCAGGGACGGGGGGGCCTACAATGAGCAGTTCTTC. The encoded protein is CAGRDGGAYNEQFF.

Regarding this clonotype: One end of the junction is discordant with germline, which a read error may explain. The gene calls are TRBV12-3 or TRBV12-4 and TRBJ1-2; D is ambiguous. The CDR3 is made up of 14 amino acids. CDR3 amino acids: CASSLMVSNYDYTF. The CDR3 nucleotides read TGTGCTAGCAGCCTGATGGTTTCTAACTATGACTACACCTTC.

This clonotype was seen many times. The J gene is TRBJ2-3, the V gene TRBV4-2; D unresolved. V was trimmed by 2 bases and J by 1 base, leaving 10 bases between them. CDR3 length equals 15 residues. Per germline, CDR1 LGHNA and CDR2 YNFKEQ. CDR3 sequence: CASSQLRFRTDTQYF. The CDR3 coding sequence is TGTGCCAGCAGCCAATTGCGGTTCCGCACAGATACGCAGTATTTT.

The CDR3 nucleotides are TGTGCCACCAGCAGGGTACTTGCAGGGTCATACAATGAGCAGTACTTC. Its translation is CATSRVLAGSYNEQYF. V and J are TRBV15 and TRBJ2-7; possibly TRBD1 for D (5 bases). Trimming left V 3 bases short and J 7 bases short, with 22 bases between. This CDR3 comprises 16 residues. Germline V gene sequence: CDR1 LNHNV, CDR2 YYDKDF (reference sequence).

The J gene is TRBJ2-5, the V gene TRBV4-2, with D possibly being TRBD1 (6 bases). The DNA end is a closer match to TRBJ2-7, so the J assignment may be wrong. The CDR3 is 14 amino acids. CDR1 is LGHNA, CDR2 YNFKEQ, per germline. The CDR3 is CASSQPGEGDEQYF. The CDR3, as DNA: TGTGCCAGCAGCCAACCGGGCGAGGGGGACGAGCAGTACTTC.

A remark on this clonotype: One junction end does not reproduce the germline sequence, and a read error may be involved. The V gene is TRBV7-8, the J gene TRBJ2-1; 12 positions match TRBD1. In germline, CDR1 is SGHVS, CDR2 FQNEAQ. The CDR3 extends over 15 amino acids. CDR3 residues: CVSSSGTGGLNEQFF. CDR3 DNA sequence: TGTGTCAGCAGCTCCGGGACAGGGGGCTTGAATGAGCAGTTCTTC.

The chain has TRBV4-2 and TRBJ2-2; D is perhaps TRBD1 (5 bases). Germline V gene data show CDR1 as LGHNA and CDR2 as YNFKEQ. CDR3 length: 14 residues. V gave up 5 bases and J gave up 2 bases, with 9 bases separating them. The CDR3, as DNA: TGTGCCAGCAGCTGGGGCCGAAACACCGGGGAGCTGTTTTTT. Translation: CASSWGRNTGELFF.

The chain recombines TRBV7-3 with TRBJ2-3; D unresolved. CDR3 length equals 15 residues. Deletions cut 2 bases from V and 3 bases from J, with 12 bases between. CDR1 and CDR2 (germline): SGHTA, FQGTGA. As DNA, the CDR3 is TGTGCCAGCAGCTTACTCCGTAGTAGAACAGATACGCAGTATTTT. Its protein is CASSLLRSRTDTQYF.

This sequence joins TRBV6-1 and TRBJ1-2; 8 nucleotides agree with TRBD1. Germline values: CDR1 MNHNS, CDR2 SASEGT. V shed 5 bases, J shed 7 bases, and the junction held 9 bases outside the gene matches. The CDR3 loop spans 14 amino acids. The CDR3 bases are TGTGCCAGCAGTCTTCTTCGGACAGGGTCTGGCTACACCTTC. Translation: CASSLLRTGSGYTF.

At least ten counts were recorded for this clonotype. The chain recombines TRBV9 with TRBJ1-2; D is unresolved. Trimming took 4 bases from V and 5 from J, leaving 3 bases between them. In germline, CDR1 is SGDLS, CDR2 YYNGEE. The CDR3 is 10 amino acids. CDR3 sequence (DNA): TGTGCCAGCAGCTCATATGGCTACACCTTC. Translating gives CASSSYGYTF.